This T cell receptor (beta chain) appears in the sequencing data of a study of cytomegalovirus exposure and HLA in healthy donors. The ends lost 2 bases at V and 7 bases at J; junction bases unmatched: 15. This CDR3 is built from 18 residues. CDR1 SGHDN and CDR2 FVKESK come from the germline V gene. The PCR ran on 60 Vbeta and 13 Jbeta primers. TCRdb keeps only in-frame clones here, not all; method: immunoSEQ multiplex PCR. Among approximately 100,000 clones listed, roughly 83% were seen once. The clonotype comes from a female donor in good health and CMV-seropositive. The sample was PBMCs. The rearrangement joins TRBV14 to TRBJ2-1; 9 bases map to TRBD2. Written as DNA, the CDR3 is TGTGCCAGCAGCCAAACCCACCCCTTGGCGGGGGGGTTGAATGAGCAGTTCTTC. Translated: CASSQTHPLAGGLNEQFF.